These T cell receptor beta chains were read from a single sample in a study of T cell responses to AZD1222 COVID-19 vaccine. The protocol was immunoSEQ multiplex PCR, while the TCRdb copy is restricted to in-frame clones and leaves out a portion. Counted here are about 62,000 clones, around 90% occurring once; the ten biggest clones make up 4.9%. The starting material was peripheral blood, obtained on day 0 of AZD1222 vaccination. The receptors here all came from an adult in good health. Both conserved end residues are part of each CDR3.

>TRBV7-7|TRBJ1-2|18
CASSVGGSPAVSCYGYTF
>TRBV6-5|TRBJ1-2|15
CASGLRALTNYGYTF
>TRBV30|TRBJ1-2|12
CAWAGLGGGYTF
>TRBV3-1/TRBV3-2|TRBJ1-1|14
CASSQDLRNTEAFF
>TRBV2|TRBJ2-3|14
CASSITRQTDTQYF
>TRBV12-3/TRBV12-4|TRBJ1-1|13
CASKMGDSTEAFF
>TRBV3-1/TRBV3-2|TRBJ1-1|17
CASSQDWAGGNNAEAFF
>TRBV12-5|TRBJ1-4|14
CASGLDREGEKLFF
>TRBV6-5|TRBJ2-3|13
CASNVRAVDTQYF
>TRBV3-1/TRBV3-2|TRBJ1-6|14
CASSGGQYNSPLHF
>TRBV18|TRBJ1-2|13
CASSLLAGRDYTF
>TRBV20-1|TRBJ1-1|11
CSAPTYTEAFF
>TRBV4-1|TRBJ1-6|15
CASSLYGTTNSPLHF
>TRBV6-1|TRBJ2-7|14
CASSETTGPYEQYF
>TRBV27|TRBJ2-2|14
CASRAGQDTGELFF
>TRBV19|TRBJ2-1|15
CASSNLAGRGNEQFF
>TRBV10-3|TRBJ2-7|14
CATAPTVNTYEQYF
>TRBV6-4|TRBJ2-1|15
CASSPGTGTRNEQFF
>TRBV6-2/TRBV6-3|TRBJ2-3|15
CASTPPGVRADTQYF
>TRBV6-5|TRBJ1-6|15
CASSKDRGRISPLHF
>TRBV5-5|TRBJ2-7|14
CASSPGTFLREQYF
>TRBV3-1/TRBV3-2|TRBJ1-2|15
CASSQEQRQGGGYTF
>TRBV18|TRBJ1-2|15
CASSPTMGGADGYTF
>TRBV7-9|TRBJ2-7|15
CASSQVGTLADEQYF
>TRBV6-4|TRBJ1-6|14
CASSVYRDGSPLHF
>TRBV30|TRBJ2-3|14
CAWGAGLSTDTQYF
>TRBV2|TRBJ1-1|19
CASSDLGTGAIVGITEAFF
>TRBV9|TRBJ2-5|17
CASSVGGDFASQEPQYF
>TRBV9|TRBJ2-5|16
CASSVGTGVGGETQYF
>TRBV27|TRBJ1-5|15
CASSHNGQRNQPQHF
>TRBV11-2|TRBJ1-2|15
CASSLGTGYGYGYTF
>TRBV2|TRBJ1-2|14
CASSERDTAYGYTF
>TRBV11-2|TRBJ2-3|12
CASSLATDTQYF
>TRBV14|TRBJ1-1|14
CASSQVRGNTEAFF
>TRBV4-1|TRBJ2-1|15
CASSQGQGSYNEQFF
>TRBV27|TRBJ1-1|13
CASSFRTTTEAFF
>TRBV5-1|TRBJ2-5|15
CASSGRSRSGETQYF
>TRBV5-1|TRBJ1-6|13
CASSWDSNSPLHF
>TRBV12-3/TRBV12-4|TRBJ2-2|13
CASSLGNTGELFF
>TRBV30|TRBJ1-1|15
CAWRPLAGVRTEAFF
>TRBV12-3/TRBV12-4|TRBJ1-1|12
CASSLRVAEAFF
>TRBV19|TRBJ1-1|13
CASKVGRHTEAFF
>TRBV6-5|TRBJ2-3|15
CASSWTSGGWDTQYF
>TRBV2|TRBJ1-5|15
CASSSAGISNQPQHF
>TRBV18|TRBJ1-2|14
CASSPRRDGHGYTF
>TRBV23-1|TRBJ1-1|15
CARPRESETNTEAFF
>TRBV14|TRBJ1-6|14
CASSQGPAHSPLHF
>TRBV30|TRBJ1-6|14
CAWSAGQGGSPLHF